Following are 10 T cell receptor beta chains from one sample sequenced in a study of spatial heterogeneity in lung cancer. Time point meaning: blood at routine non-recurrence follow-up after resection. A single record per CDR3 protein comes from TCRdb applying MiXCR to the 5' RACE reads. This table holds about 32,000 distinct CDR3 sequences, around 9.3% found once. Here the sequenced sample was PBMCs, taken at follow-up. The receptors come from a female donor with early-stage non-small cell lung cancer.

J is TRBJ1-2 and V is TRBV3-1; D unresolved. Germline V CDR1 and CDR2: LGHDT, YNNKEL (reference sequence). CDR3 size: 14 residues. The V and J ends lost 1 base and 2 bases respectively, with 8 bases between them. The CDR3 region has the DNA TGTGCCAGCAGCCAAGTGTCGGCGAACTATGGCTACACCTTC. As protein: CASSQVSANYGYTF.

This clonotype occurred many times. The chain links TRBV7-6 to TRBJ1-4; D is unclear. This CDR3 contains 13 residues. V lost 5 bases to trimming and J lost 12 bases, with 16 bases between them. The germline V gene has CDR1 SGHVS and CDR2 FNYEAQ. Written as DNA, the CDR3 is TGTGCCAGCAGCCCCCGTAATGGGATCGAACTGTTTTTT. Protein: CASSPRNGIELFF. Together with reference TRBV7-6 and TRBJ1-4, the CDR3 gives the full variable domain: GAGVSQSPRYKVTKRGQDVALRCDPISGHVSLYWYRQALGQGPEFLTYFNYEAQQDKSGLPNDRFSAERPEGSISTLTIQRTEQRDSAMYRCASSPRNGIELFFGSGTQLSVL.

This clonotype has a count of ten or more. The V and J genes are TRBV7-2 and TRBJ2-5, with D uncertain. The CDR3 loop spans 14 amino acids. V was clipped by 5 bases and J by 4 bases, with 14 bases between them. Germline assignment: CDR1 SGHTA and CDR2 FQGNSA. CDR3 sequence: CASSPHMGGETQYF. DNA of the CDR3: TGTGCCAGCAGCCCGCATATGGGCGGAGAGACCCAGTACTTC.

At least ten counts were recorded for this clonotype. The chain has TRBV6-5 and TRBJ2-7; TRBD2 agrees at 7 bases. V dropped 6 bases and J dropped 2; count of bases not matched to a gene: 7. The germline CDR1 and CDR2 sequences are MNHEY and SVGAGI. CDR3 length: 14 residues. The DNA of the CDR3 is TGTGCCAGCAGCCTAGCGGCGGGGACCTACGAGCAGTACTTC. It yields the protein CASSLAAGTYEQYF.

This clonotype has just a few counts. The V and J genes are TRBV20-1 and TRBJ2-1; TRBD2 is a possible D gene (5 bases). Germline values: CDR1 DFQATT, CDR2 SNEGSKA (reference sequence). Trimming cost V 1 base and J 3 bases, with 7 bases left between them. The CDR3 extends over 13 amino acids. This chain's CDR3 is CSARVDFYNEQFF. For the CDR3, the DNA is TGCAGTGCTAGAGTGGACTTCTACAATGAGCAGTTCTTC.

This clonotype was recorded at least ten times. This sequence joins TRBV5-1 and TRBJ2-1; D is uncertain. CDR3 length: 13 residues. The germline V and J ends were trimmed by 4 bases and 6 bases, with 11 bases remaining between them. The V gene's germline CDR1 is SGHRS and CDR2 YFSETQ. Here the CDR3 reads CASSDGPSNEQFF. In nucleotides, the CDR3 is TGCGCCAGCAGCGACGGGCCCAGCAATGAGCAGTTCTTC.

CDR3 loop: CAAGQVPYEQYF. The CDR3 DNA reads TGTGCCGCCGGACAAGTCCCCTACGAGCAGTACTTC. The rearrangement uses TRBV6-2 or TRBV6-3 and TRBJ2-7; possible D gene TRBD1, 5 bases. The CDR3 is made up of 12 amino acids. V was trimmed by 11 bases and J by 2 bases, leaving 13 bases between them. Germline V gives CDR1 MNHEY, CDR2 SVGEGT.

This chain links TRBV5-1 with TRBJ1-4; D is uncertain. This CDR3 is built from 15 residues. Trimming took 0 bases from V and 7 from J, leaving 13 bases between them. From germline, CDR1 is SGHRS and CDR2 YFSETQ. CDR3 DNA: TGCGCCAGCAGCTTGGAGCCGGGAAGTGGTGAAAAACTGTTTTTT. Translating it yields CASSLEPGSGEKLFF.

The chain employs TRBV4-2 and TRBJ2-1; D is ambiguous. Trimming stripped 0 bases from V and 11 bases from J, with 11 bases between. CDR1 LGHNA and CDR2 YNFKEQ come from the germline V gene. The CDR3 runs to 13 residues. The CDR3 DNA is TGTGCCAGCAGCCAAGATGGCCCTTTGAAGCAGTTCTTC. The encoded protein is CASSQDGPLKQFF.

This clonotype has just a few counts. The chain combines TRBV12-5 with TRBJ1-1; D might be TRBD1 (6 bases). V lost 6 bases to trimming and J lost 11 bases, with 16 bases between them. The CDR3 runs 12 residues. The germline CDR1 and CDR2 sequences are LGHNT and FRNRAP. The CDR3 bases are TGTGCTAGTGGGTCGGACAGCGGAGGGGCTTTCTTT. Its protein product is CASGSDSGGAFF. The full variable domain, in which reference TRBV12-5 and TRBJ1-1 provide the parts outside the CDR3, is DARVTQTPRHKVTEMGQEVTMRCQPILGHNTVFWYRQTMMQGLELLAYFRNRAPLDDSGMPKDRFSAEMPDATLATLKIQPSEPRDSAVYFCASGSDSGGAFFGQGTRLTVV.